Presented here are 8 T cell receptor beta chains from one specimen sequenced in a study of identical twins. TCRdb re-called the 5' RACE reads with MiXCR, one entry per CDR3 protein. The repertoire has 1.5 million to 2 million distinct CDR3 sequences, about 32% of them found once; the top ten carry over 0.25%. The sequencing input was cord blood. The receptors derive from a newborn girl in good health.

V usage is TRBV24-1 and J usage is TRBJ2-1, with D uncertain. Germline assignment: CDR1 KGHDR and CDR2 SFDVKD. This CDR3 spans 16 amino acids. V was shortened by 4 bases and J by 4 bases, with 16 bases between the two germline ends. The CDR3 loop reads CATSDVHWTTYNEQFF. CDR3 sequence (DNA): TGTGCCACCAGTGACGTGCACTGGACGACTTACAATGAGCAGTTCTTC.

The chain is built from TRBV2 and TRBJ2-7; a weak D match, TRBD2 (5 bases). The closer fit of TRBJ2-5 to the DNA end suggests the J call may be wrong. Germline-derived CDR1 and CDR2 are SNHLY and FYNNEI. There are 12 residues in the CDR3. The CDR3 reads CASNERSETQYF. The CDR3 DNA follows: TGTGCCAGCAATGAGCGGAGCGAGACCCAGTACTTC.

This clonotype was counted ten times or more. This rearrangement joins TRBV27 to TRBJ1-1; 10 bases are shared with TRBD1. Germline CDR1 and CDR2: MNHEY and SMNVEV (reference sequence). The length of the CDR3 is 14 residues. V dropped 5 bases and J dropped 4; count of bases not matched to a gene: 4. CDR3 amino acids: CASSRQGAGTEAFF. CDR3 DNA sequence: TGTGCCAGCAGTAGACAGGGGGCGGGCACTGAAGCTTTCTTT.

CDR3 DNA: TGTGCCAGCAGTGCTAGGATTCAAGAGACCCAGTACTTC. It specifies CASSARIQETQYF. The chain has TRBV27 and TRBJ2-5; no clear D. Trimming shortened V by 5 bases and J by 2 bases, and 9 bases separated the two germline ends. Germline-derived CDR1 and CDR2 are MNHEY and SMNVEV (reference sequence). The CDR3 has 13 residues.

The chain has TRBV28 and TRBJ2-2; weak D call: TRBD1 (5 bases). V lost 3 bases, J lost 6 bases, and 11 bases lay in between. The CDR3 consists of 14 residues. Germline V gene sequence: CDR1 MDHEN, CDR2 SYDVKM. CDR3 residues: CASSFGPGSGELFF. In nucleotides, the CDR3 is TGTGCCAGCAGTTTCGGCCCAGGGTCCGGGGAGCTGTTTTTT.

In its sample, this clonotype was seen a few times. The chain couples TRBV2 to TRBJ2-1, with a possible D match to TRBD2 (6 bases). Trimming took off 4 bases at V and 9 bases at J, with 16 bases between the two ends. CDR3 length: 14 amino acids. Germline V lookup: CDR1 SNHLY, CDR2 FYNNEI. For the CDR3, the DNA is TGTGCCAGCAGTGTAAAGATTCTGGGGGGTGAGCAGTTCTTC. This gives the protein CASSVKILGGEQFF.

This chain connects TRBV4-1 to TRBJ2-1, with D tentatively TRBD2 (6 bases). V lost 0 bases and J 5 bases, leaving 14 bases between the germline ends. The CDR3 extends over 16 amino acids. CDR1 and CDR2 (germline): MGHRA, YSYEKL. Here the CDR3 DNA reads TGCGCCAGCAGCCAAGACTCGCGGGAACTAGACAATGAGCAGTTCTTC. It translates to CASSQDSRELDNEQFF.

In regard to this clonotype: The junction departs from the called germline gene at one end, perhaps through a read error. The chain couples TRBV7-2 to TRBJ1-5, with D maybe TRBD1 (6 bases). Germline assignment: CDR1 SGHTA and CDR2 FQGNSA. The CDR3 runs to 14 residues. The CDR3 reads CASRSTGSYQPRHF. CDR3 nucleotides: TGTGCCAGCAGGTCCACAGGGTCCTATCAGCCCCGGCATTTT.